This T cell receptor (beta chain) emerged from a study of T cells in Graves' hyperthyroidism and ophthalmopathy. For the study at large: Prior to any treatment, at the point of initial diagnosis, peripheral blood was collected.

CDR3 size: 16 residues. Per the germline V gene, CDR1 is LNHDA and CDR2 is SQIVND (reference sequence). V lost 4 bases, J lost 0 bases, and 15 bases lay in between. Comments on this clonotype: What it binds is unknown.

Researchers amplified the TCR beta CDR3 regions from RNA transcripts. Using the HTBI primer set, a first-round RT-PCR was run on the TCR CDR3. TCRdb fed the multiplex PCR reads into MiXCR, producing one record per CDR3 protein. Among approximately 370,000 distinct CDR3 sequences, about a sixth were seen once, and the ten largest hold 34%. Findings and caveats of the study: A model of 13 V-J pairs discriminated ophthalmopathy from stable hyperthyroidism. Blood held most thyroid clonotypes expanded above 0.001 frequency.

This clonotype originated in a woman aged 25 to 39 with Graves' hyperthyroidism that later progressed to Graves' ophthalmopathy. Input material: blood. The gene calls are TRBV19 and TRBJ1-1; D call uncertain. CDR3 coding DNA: TGTGCCAGTAGTACCCCCCTGGGGAGGGTGAACACTGAAGCTTTCTTT. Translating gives CASSTPLGRVNTEAFF.